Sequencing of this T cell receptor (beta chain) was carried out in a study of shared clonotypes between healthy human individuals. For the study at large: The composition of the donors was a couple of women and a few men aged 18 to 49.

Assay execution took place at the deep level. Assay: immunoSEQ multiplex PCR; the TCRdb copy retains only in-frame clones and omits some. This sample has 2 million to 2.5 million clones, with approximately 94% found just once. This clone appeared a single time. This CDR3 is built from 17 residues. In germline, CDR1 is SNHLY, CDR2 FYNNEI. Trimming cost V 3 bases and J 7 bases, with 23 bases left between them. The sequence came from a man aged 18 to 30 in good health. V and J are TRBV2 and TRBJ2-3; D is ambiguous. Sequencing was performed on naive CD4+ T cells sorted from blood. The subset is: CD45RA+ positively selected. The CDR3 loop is CASSEEVGTMAYYTQYF. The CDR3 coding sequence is TGTGCCAGCAGTGAGGAAGTCGGCACCATGGCGTATTATACGCAGTATTTT.